Detailed here is one T cell receptor (beta chain). The data are from a study of blood T cell repertoires in COVID-19. Whole-study context: The origin of the acute and convalescent COVID-19 samples was the United States, Italy and Spain. In each case, the material was cDNA or gDNA derived from T cells, B-cell-depleted T cells, or PBMCs.

Per the study methods: Amplification of reference gene primers was used by the study to estimate nucleated cell counts. The assay was immunoSEQ multiplex PCR, and TCRdb's table has in-frame clones only and misses some. Clonal size and the V and J genes are those of that table, whereas D and trimming came from the DNA. The sample records about 110,000 clones, approximately 80% being singletons. The length of the CDR3 is 13 residues. The germline V gene encodes CDR1 SGHRS and CDR2 YFSETQ. V lost 0 bases and J 3 bases, leaving 5 bases between the germline ends. The chain combines TRBV5-1 with TRBJ2-3; D not resolved. This TCR was sampled from a woman between 55 and 75 years old with acute or convalescent COVID-19. The sequenced sample consisted of peripheral blood. This CDR3 is CASSLDLTDTQYF. The CDR3 nucleotides are TGCGCCAGCAGCTTGGATCTGACAGATACGCAGTATTTT.